The clone carrying this TCR beta chain was counted between two and nine times. This entry is derived from a study of blood T cell repertoires in COVID-19. This CDR3 is 14 amino acids long. Between the trimmed V and J ends, which lost 3 bases and 1 base, there was a span of 11 bases. CDR1 and CDR2 from the germline V gene are SGHRS and YFSETQ. Original processing notes: Quantification of nucleated cells was approximated via reference gene primer amplification. Profiled with immunoSEQ multiplex PCR; TCRdb holds only in-frame clones, not every one. The V and J calls and clone size were taken over from that table, and D and trimming were inferred from the DNA. The data hold 200,000 to 250,000 clones, with around 84% observed a single time.

This chain links TRBV5-1 with TRBJ2-7; perhaps TRBD1 as D (6 bases). This receptor was taken from a man under 40 with active or convalescent COVID-19. The sample comprised peripheral blood. The CDR3 nucleotides are TGCGCCAGCAGCTGGCGGACAGCATCCTACGAGCAGTACTTC. It is translated as CASSWRTASYEQYF. Drawing the rest from reference TRBV5-1 and TRBJ2-7, the complete variable domain is KAGVTQTPRYLIKTRGQQVTLSCSPISGHRSVSWYQQTPGQGLQFLFEYFSETQRNKGNFPGRFSGRQFSNSRSEMNVSTLELGDSALYLCASSWRTASYEQYFGPGTRLTVT.